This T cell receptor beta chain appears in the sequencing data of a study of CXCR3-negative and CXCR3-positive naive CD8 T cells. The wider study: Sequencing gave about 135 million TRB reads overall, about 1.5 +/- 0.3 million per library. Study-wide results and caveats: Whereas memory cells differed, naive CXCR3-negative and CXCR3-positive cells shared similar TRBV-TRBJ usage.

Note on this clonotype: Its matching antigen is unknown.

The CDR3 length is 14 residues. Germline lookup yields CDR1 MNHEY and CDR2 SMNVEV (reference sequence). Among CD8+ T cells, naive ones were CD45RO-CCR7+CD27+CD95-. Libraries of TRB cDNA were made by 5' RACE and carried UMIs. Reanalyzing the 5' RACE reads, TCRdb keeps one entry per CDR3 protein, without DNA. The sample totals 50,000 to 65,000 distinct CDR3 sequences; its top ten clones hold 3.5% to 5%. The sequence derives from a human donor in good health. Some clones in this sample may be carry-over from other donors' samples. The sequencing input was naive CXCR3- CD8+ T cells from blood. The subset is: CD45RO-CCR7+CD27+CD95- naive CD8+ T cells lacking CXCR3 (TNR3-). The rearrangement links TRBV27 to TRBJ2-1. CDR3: CASSYRKPDNEQFF.